The rows below give T cell receptor beta chains drawn from one sample of a study of cytomegalovirus exposure and HLA in healthy donors. Measured with immunoSEQ multiplex PCR; TCRdb has only the in-frame clones, and not every one. The sample records 110,000 to 150,000 clones, approximately 80% being singletons. Material: PBMCs. Receptors originate from a middle-aged woman in good health and CMV-seronegative. CDR3s include the opening cysteine and the closing phenylalanine or tryptophan. Each record gives: J gene, V gene, CDR3 protein.

j_call: TRBJ1-2
v_call: TRBV27
cdr3_aa: CASSLSITGGGARYGYTF

j_call: TRBJ2-3
v_call: TRBV5-1
cdr3_aa: CASSPTLTDTQYF

j_call: TRBJ1-3
v_call: TRBV11-3
cdr3_aa: CASRSVRGTVPSGNTIYF

j_call: TRBJ2-5
v_call: TRBV5-1
cdr3_aa: CASSLGQGGQTQYF

j_call: TRBJ2-2
v_call: TRBV2
cdr3_aa: CASSVIQGAGELFF

j_call: TRBJ2-1
v_call: TRBV19
cdr3_aa: CASSMSVVREQFF

j_call: TRBJ2-1
v_call: TRBV27
cdr3_aa: CASSSSLHRGDEQFF

j_call: TRBJ2-7
v_call: TRBV2
cdr3_aa: CASSWSSYEQYF

j_call: TRBJ1-2
v_call: TRBV6-5
cdr3_aa: CAAREQGGYTF

j_call: TRBJ1-5
v_call: TRBV4-1
cdr3_aa: CASSQDLRGQQPQHF

j_call: TRBJ1-2
v_call: TRBV18
cdr3_aa: CASSLQQGVDGYTF

j_call: TRBJ1-2
v_call: TRBV11-2
cdr3_aa: CASSFTGIHYGYTF

j_call: TRBJ2-3
v_call: TRBV7-9
cdr3_aa: CASSLVVDTNTDTQYF

j_call: TRBJ2-7
v_call: TRBV27
cdr3_aa: CASSSATAVTYEQYF

j_call: TRBJ1-2
v_call: TRBV18
cdr3_aa: CASSLDRAYGYTF